This T cell receptor (beta chain) was sequenced during a study of shared clonotypes between healthy human individuals. TCRdb keeps only in-frame clones here, not all; method: immunoSEQ multiplex PCR. The repertoire holds over 95,000 clones, with about half as singletons. This clone was counted many times. The CDR3 contains 13 residues. Deletions cut 7 bases from V and 9 bases from J, with 15 bases between. CDR1 is MNHNY and CDR2 is SVGAGI in the germline V gene (reference sequence). This receptor was identified in a woman aged 40 to 55 in good health. Some clones in this sample may be carry-over from other donors' samples. The chain employs TRBV6-6 and TRBJ2-2; no firm D call. The specimen was PBMCs. CDR3 coding DNA: TGTGCCAGCACTCCTCTCACGGTCCGGGAGCTGTTTTTT. This codes for CASTPLTVRELFF.